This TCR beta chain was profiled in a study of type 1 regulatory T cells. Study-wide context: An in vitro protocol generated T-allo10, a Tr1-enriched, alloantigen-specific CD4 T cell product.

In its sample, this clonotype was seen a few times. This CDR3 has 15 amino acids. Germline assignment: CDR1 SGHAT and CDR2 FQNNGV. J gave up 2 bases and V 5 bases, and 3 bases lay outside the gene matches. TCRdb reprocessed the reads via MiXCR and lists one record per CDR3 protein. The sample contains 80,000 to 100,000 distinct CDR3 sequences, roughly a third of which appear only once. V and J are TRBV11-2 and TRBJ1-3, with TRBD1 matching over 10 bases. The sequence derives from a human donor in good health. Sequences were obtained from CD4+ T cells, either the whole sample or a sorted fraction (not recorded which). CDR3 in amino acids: CASSPGQGAGNTIYF. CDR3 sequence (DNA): TGTGCCAGCAGCCCAGGACAGGGGGCTGGAAACACCATATATTTT.